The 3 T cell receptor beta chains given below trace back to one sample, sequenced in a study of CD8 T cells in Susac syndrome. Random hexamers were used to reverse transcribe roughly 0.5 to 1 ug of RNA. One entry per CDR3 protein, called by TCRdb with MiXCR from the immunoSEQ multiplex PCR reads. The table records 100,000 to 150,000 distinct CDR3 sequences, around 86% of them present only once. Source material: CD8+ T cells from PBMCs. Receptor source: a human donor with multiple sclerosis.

CDR3 region: CASSLVTSGELFF. The CDR3, as DNA: TGTGCCAGCAGCTTAGTGACCTCCGGGGAGCTGTTTTTT. This rearrangement joins TRBV7-9 to TRBJ2-2, with D hard to call. V was trimmed by 1 base and J by 6 bases, leaving 6 bases between them. This CDR3 has 13 amino acids. Germline CDR1 SEHNR, CDR2 FQNEAQ (reference sequence).

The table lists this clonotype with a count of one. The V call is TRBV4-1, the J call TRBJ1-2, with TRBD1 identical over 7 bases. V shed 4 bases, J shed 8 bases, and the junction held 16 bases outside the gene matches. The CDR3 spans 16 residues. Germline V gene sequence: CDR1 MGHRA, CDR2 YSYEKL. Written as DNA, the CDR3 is TGCGCCAGCAGCCCAAGAAATAGGGGCACAGGGGACGGCTACACCTTC. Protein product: CASSPRNRGTGDGYTF.

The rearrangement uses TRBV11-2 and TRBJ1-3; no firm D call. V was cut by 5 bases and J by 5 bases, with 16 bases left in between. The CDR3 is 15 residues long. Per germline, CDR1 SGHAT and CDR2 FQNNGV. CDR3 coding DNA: TGTGCCAGCAGCCCGAGCGGTCAGTCTCGAAACACCATATATTTT. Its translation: CASSPSGQSRNTIYF.